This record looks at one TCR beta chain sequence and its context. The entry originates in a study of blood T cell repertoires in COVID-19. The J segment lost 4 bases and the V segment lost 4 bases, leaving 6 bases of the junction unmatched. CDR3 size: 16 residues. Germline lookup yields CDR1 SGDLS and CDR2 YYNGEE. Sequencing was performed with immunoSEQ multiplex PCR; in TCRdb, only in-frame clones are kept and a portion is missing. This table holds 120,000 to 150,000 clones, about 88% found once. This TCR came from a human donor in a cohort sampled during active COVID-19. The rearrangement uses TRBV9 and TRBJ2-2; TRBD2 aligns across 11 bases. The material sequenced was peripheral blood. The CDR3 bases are TGTGCCAGCAGCCCCCGGACTAGCGGGTTCACCGGGGAGCTGTTTTTT. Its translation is CASSPRTSGFTGELFF.